The rows below give T cell receptor beta chains drawn from one sample of a study of blood T cell repertoires in COVID-19. Sequencing used immunoSEQ multiplex PCR; TCRdb keeps in-frame clones, though not all of them. The sample holds more than 350,000 clones, 75% to 90% seen once. The specimen was PBMCs or T cells enriched from blood (not recorded which). The receptors were sampled from a man between 18 and 35 years old who had recovered from COVID-19. The CDR3 runs from the conserved cysteine through the conserved F or W. D genes are given only for firm matches. Size tells how often a clone was seen (once, few, many) or the class of an expanded clone, and some rows leave it out.

v_gene	j_gene	d_gene	abundance	CDR3nt	CDR3aa
TRBV27	TRBJ2-1	.	.	TGTGCCAGCAGTTCAAACAGGCATAGCTCCTACAATGAGCAGTTCTTC	CASSSNRHSSYNEQFF
TRBV7-3	TRBJ1-1	TRBD1	.	TGTGCCAGCAGACGACAGGGTGACACTGAGGCTTTCTTT	CASRRQGDTEAFF
TRBV27	TRBJ1-1	.	.	TGTGCCAGAAAGAACAATGGAGGTTGGGTCCCTGAAGCTTTCTTT	CARKNNGGWVPEAFF
TRBV28	TRBJ2-5	.	.	TGTGCCAGCAGTTTGAGGCAGAATCAAGAGACCCAGTACTTC	CASSLRQNQETQYF
TRBV18	TRBJ1-2	.	.	TGTGCCAGCTCACCTTCAGCGAACTATGGCTACACCTTC	CASSPSANYGYTF
TRBV11-2	TRBJ2-3	TRBD1	.	TGTGCCAGCAGCCAAACTACAGGGGCAGATACGCAGTATTTT	CASSQTTGADTQYF
TRBV23-1	TRBJ2-7	.	few	TGCGCCAGCGTTCACCGGCCCGGGACCAGCGGGCCCTACTACGAGCAGTACTTC	CASVHRPGTSGPYYEQYF
TRBV4-1	TRBJ1-2	TRBD1	once	TGCGCCAGCAGCCAAGAACAGGGGGTCTATGGCTACACCTTC	CASSQEQGVYGYTF
TRBV6-2/TRBV6-3	TRBJ2-7	.	.	TGTGCCTGCAGCGACCTCCCCAGGGCGGGAACCTACGAGCAGTACTTC	CACSDLPRAGTYEQYF
TRBV18	TRBJ2-7	TRBD2	.	TGTGCCAGCTCAGGGTTTAGCGGGGACTCTTACGAGCAGTACTTC	CASSGFSGDSYEQYF
TRBV19	TRBJ1-5	.	.	TGTGCCAGTAGTAGACAGCTCAATCAGCCCCAGCATTTT	CASSRQLNQPQHF
TRBV4-1	TRBJ1-6	.	.	TGCGCCAGCAGCCAAGAGTCAGGGCTGACTCGCCTCCACTTT	CASSQESGLTRLHF
TRBV6-5	TRBJ1-5	TRBD1	once	TGTGCCAGCAGCGACAGGGGGCTAATCCAGCCCCAGCATTTT	CASSDRGLIQPQHF
TRBV5-1	TRBJ1-2	.	.	TGCGCCAGCAGCTTGGGGCAGGGAAACTATGGCTACACCTTC	CASSLGQGNYGYTF
TRBV6-5	TRBJ2-2	.	.	TGTGCCAGCAGTATCCAAGGGGGCACCGGGGAGCTGTTTTTT	CASSIQGGTGELFF
TRBV30	TRBJ1-1	.	once	TGTGCCTGGAGTGTACCGGGCGGGGGCCAAACCACCTCGACTGAAGCTTTCTTT	CAWSVPGGGQTTSTEAFF
TRBV5-1	TRBJ1-1	.	.	TGCGCCAGCAGCTCCCAGACGGGGAACACTGAAGCTTTCTTT	CASSSQTGNTEAFF
TRBV29-1	TRBJ2-7	.	.	TGCAGCGTTGTGGGAGGGACATCCTACGAGCAGTACTTC	CSVVGGTSYEQYF
TRBV9	TRBJ2-3	.	.	TGTGCCAGCAGCGTAGACCCGGGGTCTGGGAGCACAGATACGCAGTATTTT	CASSVDPGSGSTDTQYF
TRBV6-5	TRBJ2-1	TRBD2	once	TGTGCCAGCATCACTCAGCGGGGGGCTTACAATGAGCAGTTCTTC	CASITQRGAYNEQFF
TRBV6-5	TRBJ2-3	.	.	TGTGCCAGCACTTTTCGGGTTCGCACAGATACGCAGTATTTT	CASTFRVRTDTQYF
TRBV19	TRBJ2-2	TRBD1	.	TGTGCCAGTAGTTTCTCCGGGACAGGGACCGGGGAGCTGTTTTTT	CASSFSGTGTGELFF
TRBV9	TRBJ2-1	TRBD2	.	TGTGCCAGCAGCGTTCCTAGCGGGCCGTCCTTAGGTGAGCAGTTCTTC	CASSVPSGPSLGEQFF
TRBV7-9	TRBJ2-1	TRBD2	.	TGTGCCAGCAGCTTAGGACGGACTAGGGTCAATGAGCAGTTCTTC	CASSLGRTRVNEQFF
TRBV10-3	TRBJ1-6	.	.	TGTGCCGCCAGGGACTTTCATAATTCACCCCTCCACTTT	CAARDFHNSPLHF
TRBV5-4	TRBJ1-2	TRBD1	.	TGTGCCAGCAGCTTGAATACAGGGGGGAACTATGGCTACACCTTC	CASSLNTGGNYGYTF
TRBV10-3	TRBJ1-1	.	.	TGTGCCATCAGTGTGGGGGGACCTAAAGGCACTGAAGCTTTCTTT	CAISVGGPKGTEAFF
TRBV12-5	TRBJ2-1	TRBD1	.	TGTGCTAGTAGGACAGGGGGCTTCGATGAGCAGTTCTTC	CASRTGGFDEQFF
TRBV9	TRBJ2-1	TRBD2	.	TGTGCCAGCAGCGTAGTGTCGGGGGGGCCGAATGAGCAGTTCTTC	CASSVVSGGPNEQFF
TRBV5-4	TRBJ2-2	TRBD2	.	TGTGCCAGCAGCTCCACACTAGCGGCCACCGGGGAGCTGTTTTTT	CASSSTLAATGELFF
TRBV7-9	TRBJ1-3	.	.	TGTGCCAGCAGCTTGGGGCAGGCCAGCTCTGGAAACACCATATATTTT	CASSLGQASSGNTIYF
TRBV27	TRBJ2-2	TRBD1	.	TGTGCCAGCAGTCCGGGACAGGGGATCACCGGGGAGCTGTTTTTT	CASSPGQGITGELFF